These 25 T cell receptor beta chains came from one sample sequenced in a study of CXCR3-negative and CXCR3-positive naive CD8 T cells. Libraries were UMI-labeled 5' RACE TRB cDNA. TCRdb reprocessed the 5' RACE reads and reports one entry per CDR3 protein, with no DNA. This specimen shows about 120,000 distinct CDR3 sequences; the ten leading clones hold just over 0.35%. No cognate antigen is known for these TCRs. Findings and caveats of the study: Naive cells positive for CXCR3 carried more hydrophobic TRB CDR3s than CXCR3-negative ones.

Input material: naive CXCR3+ CD8+ T cells from blood. Described subset: CD45RO-CCR7+CD27+CD95- naive CD8+ T cells expressing CXCR3 (TNR3+). These TCRs come from a human donor in good health. Some clones in this sample may be carry-over from other donors' samples.

The genes are TRBV12-3 or TRBV12-4 and TRBJ2-7; TCRdb outputs TRBD1, but without DNA this stays unchecked. The CDR3 is 13 residues long. The CDR3 sequence is CGSSFDWGGEQYF.

The chain has TRBV20-1 and TRBJ2-7; TCRdb returns TRBD2, unconfirmable since there is no DNA. The CDR3 runs 15 residues. In germline, CDR1 is DFQATT, CDR2 SNEGSKA (reference sequence). This CDR3 reads CSADGTSGLAYEQYF.

The chain uses TRBV27 and TRBJ2-1; TCRdb designates TRBD2, a call that cannot be tested without DNA. The CDR3 covers 16 residues. Germline CDR1 is MNHEY and CDR2 is SMNVEV (reference sequence). The CDR3 reads CASTPARSGGYNEQFF.

The V gene is TRBV28, the J gene TRBJ2-1; there is no DNA to check the TCRdb D call of TRBD2. This CDR3 region has 14 residues. CDR1 and CDR2 from the germline V gene are MDHEN and SYDVKM. The CDR3 reads CASRPAGGYNEQFF.

The chain couples TRBV23-1 to TRBJ2-7. TRBV23-1 is an open reading frame, and its role is uncertain. This CDR3 has 12 amino acids. CDR3 loop: CASSPVLYEQYF.

The rearrangement joins TRBV29-1 to TRBJ2-2; TCRdb returns TRBD1, unconfirmable since there is no DNA. CDR3 length: 15 residues. Germline loops: CDR1 SQVTM, CDR2 ANQGSEA. The CDR3 loop reads CSVVSTGGLLGELFF.

The gene calls are TRBV28 and TRBJ2-7; no DNA is available, so the TRBD1 call from TCRdb remains unchecked. The CDR3 has 16 amino acids. Germline lookup yields CDR1 MDHEN and CDR2 SYDVKM. The CDR3 sequence: CASTLGWFDRAYEQYF.

The V call is TRBV7-9, the J call TRBJ2-3; TCRdb gives TRBD1 as the D gene, but with no DNA this cannot be confirmed. Germline assignment: CDR1 SEHNR and CDR2 FQNEAQ (reference sequence). CDR3 length: 18 residues. The CDR3 loop is CASSSMIGGTGSGDTQYF.

The chain employs TRBV6-6 and TRBJ1-1. This CDR3 is built from 15 residues. Germline V CDR1 and CDR2: MNHNY, SVGAGI (reference sequence). CDR3: CASSYSPERNTEAFF.

The V gene is TRBV28, the J gene TRBJ2-7; TCRdb picks TRBD1, but there is no DNA to check that call. Germline loops: CDR1 MDHEN, CDR2 SYDVKM. The CDR3 consists of 14 residues. The CDR3 region is CASSPGVASYEQYF.

The rearrangement links TRBV20-1 to TRBJ2-1; without DNA, the TCRdb call of TRBD2 cannot be checked. Germline V gene data show CDR1 as DFQATT and CDR2 as SNEGSKA (reference sequence). The CDR3 is 19 residues long. CDR3 sequence: CSARAYLLAGERANNEQFF.

The chain recombines TRBV11-3 with TRBJ2-7. This CDR3 comprises 13 residues. Germline lookup yields CDR1 SGHNT and CDR2 YENEEA. The CDR3 reads CASRKANSYEQYF.

The CDR3 loop is CASRTNSGYEQYF. The rearrangement joins TRBV9 to TRBJ2-7. Germline V gene data show CDR1 as SGDLS and CDR2 as YYNGEE. There are 13 residues in the CDR3.

V is TRBV29-1 and J is TRBJ2-5; the TCRdb call, TRBD1, lacks DNA for checking. CDR1 is SQVTM and CDR2 is ANQGSEA in the germline V gene. The CDR3 is made up of 16 amino acids. The CDR3 spells CSVLLRGQGKQETQYF. Based on the CDR3 plus reference TRBV29-1 and TRBJ2-5, the full variable domain is SAVISQKPSRDICQRGTSLTIQCQVDSQVTMMFWYRQQPGQSLTLIATANQGSEATYESGFVIDKFPISRPNLTFSTLTVSNMSPEDSSIYLCSVLLRGQGKQETQYFGPGTRLLVL.

The chain carries TRBV7-9 and TRBJ1-1. This CDR3 region has 14 residues. Germline V gene data show CDR1 as SEHNR and CDR2 as FQNEAQ (reference sequence). The CDR3 loop is CASSLIRSNTEAFF.

The chain employs TRBV7-6 and TRBJ2-1; TCRdb calls TRBD1, which cannot be checked without DNA. Germline V gene sequence: CDR1 SGHVS, CDR2 FNYEAQ. CDR3 size: 16 residues. The CDR3 is CASSLAASPWGNEQFF.

The chain uses TRBV4-2 and TRBJ1-4; TCRdb outputs TRBD1, but without DNA this stays unchecked. Germline CDR1 and CDR2: LGHNA and YNFKEQ. This CDR3 contains 17 residues. CDR3 region: CASSQDIFRGRNEKLFF.

The chain carries TRBV29-1 and TRBJ2-1; TCRdb reports TRBD1, a call that lacks DNA to check it against. The CDR3 is made up of 11 amino acids. Germline CDR1 reads SQVTM; CDR2 reads ANQGSEA. CDR3 loop: CSVDKGNEQFF.

This chain links TRBV29-1 with TRBJ2-1. CDR3 size: 12 residues. Germline assignment: CDR1 SQVTM and CDR2 ANQGSEA. CDR3 sequence reads: CSVRFSYNEQFF.

V is TRBV5-4 and J is TRBJ2-4; with no DNA, the TCRdb D assignment of TRBD1 cannot be verified. This CDR3 comprises 17 residues. The V gene's germline CDR1 is SGHNT and CDR2 YYREEE (reference sequence). The CDR3: CASSLARGPLAKNIQYF. Full variable domain (outside the CDR3, taken from reference TRBV5-4 and TRBJ2-4): ETGVTQSPTHLIKTRGQQVTLRCSSQSGHNTVSWYQQALGQGPQFIFQYYREEENGRGNFPPRFSGLQFPNYSSELNVNALELDDSALYLCASSLARGPLAKNIQYFGAGTRLSVL.

The chain couples TRBV7-9 to TRBJ2-2; TCRdb calls TRBD1, which cannot be checked without DNA. From germline, CDR1 is SEHNR and CDR2 FQNEAQ (reference sequence). The CDR3 sequence is 16 residues long. The CDR3 is CASSLLGQGISGELFF.

V and J are TRBV29-1 and TRBJ1-1. The CDR3 has 12 amino acids. Per the germline V gene, CDR1 is SQVTM and CDR2 is ANQGSEA. CDR3 protein: CSVELGNTEAFF.

The rearrangement links TRBV4-2 to TRBJ2-1. The V gene's germline CDR1 is LGHNA and CDR2 YNFKEQ. The CDR3 extends over 13 amino acids. This CDR3 reads CASSSGSKLEQFF.

This rearrangement joins TRBV7-9 to TRBJ2-3; TCRdb names TRBD2, which stays unverified in the absence of DNA. Per germline, CDR1 SEHNR and CDR2 FQNEAQ (reference sequence). This CDR3 comprises 16 residues. CDR3 sequence: CASSPALTETTDTQYF.

CDR3 sequence: CSVAQGHSYEQYF. The V gene is TRBV29-1, the J gene TRBJ2-7; as DNA is missing, the TRBD2 call by TCRdb cannot be tested. CDR3 size: 13 residues. Germline V gene lookup returns CDR1 SQVTM and CDR2 ANQGSEA.